This T cell receptor beta chain was recorded in a study of cytomegalovirus exposure and HLA in healthy donors. Study background: There were 100 million to 120 million unique TCR beta sequences, drawn from some 180 million T cells, in an earlier analysis. Broader study findings: Exclusion applied to some V segments, including TRBV6-2 and TRBV6-3, as they were indistinguishable. Later analysis identified several of the most significant clusters that appeared linked to common viral pathogens.

The PCR made use of 60 Vbeta and 13 Jbeta primers. The data were produced by immunoSEQ multiplex PCR, yet TCRdb's version contains in-frame clones alone and is incomplete. This sample has approximately 150,000 clones, with approximately 84% found just once. Germline V CDR1 and CDR2: MNHNY, SVGAGI (reference sequence). There are 16 residues in the CDR3. V gave up 5 bases and J gave up 5 bases; unmatched junction bases: 13. There are a few counts of this clone. Its antigen is unknown. At sampling all donors were nominally healthy, likely with unrecorded immune exposures. The receptor was isolated from a woman aged 18-29 years in good health and CMV-seronegative. The chain is built from TRBV6-6 and TRBJ1-1; 8 nucleotides agree with TRBD1. Sequenced input: PBMCs. In DNA form, the CDR3 reads TGTGCCAGCAGTCACATCCGGACAGGGCAGGAGACTGAAGCTTTCTTT. Amino acid sequence: CASSHIRTGQETEAFF.